This T cell receptor (beta chain) comes out of a study of cytomegalovirus exposure and HLA in healthy donors. CDR1 SGHDT and CDR2 YYEEEE come from the germline V gene. Trimming removed 4 bases from V and 7 bases from J, with 11 bases in between. The CDR3 spans 12 residues. The data were produced by immunoSEQ multiplex PCR, yet TCRdb's version contains in-frame clones alone and is incomplete. This sample has about 160,000 clones, with roughly 90% found just once. The TCR originated in a woman under 40 in good health and CMV-seronegative. Material: PBMCs. This chain links TRBV5-6 with TRBJ1-1; D call uncertain. CDR3 DNA: TGTGCCAGCAGCCTGGGAGAGAGTGAAGCTTTCTTT. The encoded protein is CASSLGESEAFF.